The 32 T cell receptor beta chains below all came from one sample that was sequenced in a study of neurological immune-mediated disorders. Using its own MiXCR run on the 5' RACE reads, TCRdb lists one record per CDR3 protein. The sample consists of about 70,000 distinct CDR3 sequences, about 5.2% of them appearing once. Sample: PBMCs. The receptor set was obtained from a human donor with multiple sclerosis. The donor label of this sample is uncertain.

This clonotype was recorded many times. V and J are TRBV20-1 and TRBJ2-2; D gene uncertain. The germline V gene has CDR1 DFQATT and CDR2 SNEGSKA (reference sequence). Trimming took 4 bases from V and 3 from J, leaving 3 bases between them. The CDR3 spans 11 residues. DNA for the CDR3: TGCAGTGCTACCTACACCGGGGAGCTGTTTTTT. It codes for CSATYTGELFF.

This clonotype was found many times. CDR3 residues: CSAREGTTNEKLFF. The CDR3 DNA reads TGCAGTGCTAGAGAAGGCACAACTAATGAAAAACTGTTTTTT. The chain recombines TRBV20-1 with TRBJ1-4; D unclear. Per the germline V gene, CDR1 is DFQATT and CDR2 is SNEGSKA (reference sequence). The CDR3 has 14 amino acids. Trimming stripped 0 bases from V and 0 bases from J, with 5 bases between.

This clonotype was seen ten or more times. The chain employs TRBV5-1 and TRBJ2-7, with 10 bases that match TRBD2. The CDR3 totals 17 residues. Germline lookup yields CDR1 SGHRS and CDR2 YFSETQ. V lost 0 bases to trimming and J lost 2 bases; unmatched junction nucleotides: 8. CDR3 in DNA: TGCGCCAGCAGCTTGGGGGGTAGCGGGGGGCTCGCCTACGAGCAGTACTTC. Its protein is CASSLGGSGGLAYEQYF.

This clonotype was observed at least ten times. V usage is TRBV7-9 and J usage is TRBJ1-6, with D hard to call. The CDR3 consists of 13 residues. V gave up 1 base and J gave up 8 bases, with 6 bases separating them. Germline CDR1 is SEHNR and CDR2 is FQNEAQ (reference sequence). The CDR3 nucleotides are TGTGCCAGCAGCTTAGATTATGATTCACCCCTCCACTTT. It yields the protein CASSLDYDSPLHF.

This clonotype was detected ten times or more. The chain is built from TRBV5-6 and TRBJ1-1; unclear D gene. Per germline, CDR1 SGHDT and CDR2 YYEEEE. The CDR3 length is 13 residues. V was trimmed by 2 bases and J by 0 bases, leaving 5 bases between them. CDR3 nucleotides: TGTGCCAGCAGCTTCACACTGAACACTGAAGCTTTCTTT. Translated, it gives CASSFTLNTEAFF.

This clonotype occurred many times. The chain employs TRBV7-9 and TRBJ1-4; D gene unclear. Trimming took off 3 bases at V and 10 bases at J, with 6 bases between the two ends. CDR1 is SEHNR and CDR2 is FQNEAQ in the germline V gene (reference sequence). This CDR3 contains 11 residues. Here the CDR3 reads CASSFLSKLFF. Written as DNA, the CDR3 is TGTGCCAGCAGCTTCCTCTCAAAACTGTTTTTT. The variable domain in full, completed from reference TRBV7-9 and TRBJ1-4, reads DTGVSQNPRHKITKRGQNVTFRCDPISEHNRLYWYRQTLGQGPEFLTYFQNEAQLEKSRLLSDRFSAERPKGSFSTLEIQRTEQGDSAMYLCASSFLSKLFFGSGTQLSVL.

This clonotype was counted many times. As DNA, the CDR3 is TGCGCCAGTTGGGGGGGCCCAACGAACACCGGGGAGCTGTTTTTT. It encodes CASWGGPTNTGELFF. The chain links TRBV5-1 to TRBJ2-2, with TRBD2 as a possible D gene (7 bases). The germline V and J ends were trimmed by 8 bases and 0 bases, with 14 bases remaining between them. The germline V gene has CDR1 SGHRS and CDR2 YFSETQ. The CDR3 has 15 residues.

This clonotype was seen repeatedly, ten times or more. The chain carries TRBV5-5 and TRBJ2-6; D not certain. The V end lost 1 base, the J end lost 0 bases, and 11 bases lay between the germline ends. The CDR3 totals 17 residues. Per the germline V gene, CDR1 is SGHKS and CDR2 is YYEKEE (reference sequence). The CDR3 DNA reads TGTGCCAGCAGCTTGAGTGGCTACCCCTCTGGGGCCAACGTCCTGACTTTC. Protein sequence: CASSLSGYPSGANVLTF.

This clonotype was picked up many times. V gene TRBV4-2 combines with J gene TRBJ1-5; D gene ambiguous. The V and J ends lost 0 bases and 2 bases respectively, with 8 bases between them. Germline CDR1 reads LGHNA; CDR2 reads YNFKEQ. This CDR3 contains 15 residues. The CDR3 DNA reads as TGTGCCAGCAGCCAAGATTTAATGGGCAATCAGCCCCAGCATTTT. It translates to CASSQDLMGNQPQHF.

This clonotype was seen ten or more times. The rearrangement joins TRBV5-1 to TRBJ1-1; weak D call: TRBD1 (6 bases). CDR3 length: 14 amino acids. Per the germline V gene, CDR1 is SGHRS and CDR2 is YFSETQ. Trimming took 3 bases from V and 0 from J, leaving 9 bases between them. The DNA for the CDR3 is TGCGCCAGCAGCTGGAGGGGGTTGAACACTGAAGCTTTCTTT. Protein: CASSWRGLNTEAFF.

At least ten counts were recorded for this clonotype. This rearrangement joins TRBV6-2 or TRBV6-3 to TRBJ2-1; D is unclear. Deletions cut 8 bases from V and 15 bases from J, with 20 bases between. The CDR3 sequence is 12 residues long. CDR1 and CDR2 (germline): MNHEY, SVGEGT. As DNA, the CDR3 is TGTGCCAGCTCCCTTTTTAAGTCCAGACTGTTCTTC. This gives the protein CASSLFKSRLFF.

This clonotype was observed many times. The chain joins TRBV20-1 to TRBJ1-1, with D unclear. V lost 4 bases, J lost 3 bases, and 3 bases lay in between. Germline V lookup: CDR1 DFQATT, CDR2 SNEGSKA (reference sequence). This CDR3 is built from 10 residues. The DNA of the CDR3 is TGCAGTGCTATTTACACTGAAGCTTTCTTT. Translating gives CSAIYTEAFF.

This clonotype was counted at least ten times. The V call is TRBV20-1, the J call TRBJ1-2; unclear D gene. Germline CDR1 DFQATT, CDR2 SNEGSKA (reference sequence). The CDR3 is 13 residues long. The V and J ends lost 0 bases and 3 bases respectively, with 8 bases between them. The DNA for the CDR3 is TGCAGTGCTAGAGAGGGGTTTGACTATGGCTACACCTTC. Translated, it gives CSAREGFDYGYTF.

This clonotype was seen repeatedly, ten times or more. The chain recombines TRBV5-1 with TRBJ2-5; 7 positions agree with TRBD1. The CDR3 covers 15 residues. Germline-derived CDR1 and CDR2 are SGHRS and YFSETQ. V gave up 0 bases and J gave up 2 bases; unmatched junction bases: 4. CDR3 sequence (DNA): TGCGCCAGCAGCTTGGTGGGACAGAGACAAGAGACCCAGTACTTC. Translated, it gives CASSLVGQRQETQYF.

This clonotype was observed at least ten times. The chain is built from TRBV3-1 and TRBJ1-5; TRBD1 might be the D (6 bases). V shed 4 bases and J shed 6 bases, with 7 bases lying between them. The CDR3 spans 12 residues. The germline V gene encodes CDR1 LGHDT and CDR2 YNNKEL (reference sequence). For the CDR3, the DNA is TGTGCCAGCAGCCGGGGGCTTCAGCCCCAGCATTTT. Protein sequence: CASSRGLQPQHF.

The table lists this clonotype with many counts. The DNA of the CDR3 is TGTGCCAGCTCACCGAGACAGGGAGGGAAGGAGACCCAGTACTTC. This codes for CASSPRQGGKETQYF. The genes are TRBV18 and TRBJ2-5, with D possibly being TRBD1 or TRBD2 (7 bases each). Germline values: CDR1 KGHSH, CDR2 LQKENI. V lost 3 bases, J lost 5 bases, and 16 bases lay in between. CDR3 length: 15 amino acids.

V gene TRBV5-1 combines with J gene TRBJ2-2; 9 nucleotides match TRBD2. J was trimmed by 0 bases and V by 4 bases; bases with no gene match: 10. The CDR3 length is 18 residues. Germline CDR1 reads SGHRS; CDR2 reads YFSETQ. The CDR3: CASSVGLAGDANTGELFF. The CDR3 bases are TGCGCCAGCAGCGTGGGACTAGCAGGGGACGCGAACACCGGGGAGCTGTTTTTT.

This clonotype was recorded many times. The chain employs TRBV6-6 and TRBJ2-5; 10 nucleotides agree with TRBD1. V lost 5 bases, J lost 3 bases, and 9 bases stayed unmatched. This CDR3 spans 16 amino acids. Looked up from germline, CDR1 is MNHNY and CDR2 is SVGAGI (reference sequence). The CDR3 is CASSIPRDRGKETQYF. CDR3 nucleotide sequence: TGTGCCAGCAGTATCCCCAGGGACAGGGGAAAAGAGACCCAGTACTTC.

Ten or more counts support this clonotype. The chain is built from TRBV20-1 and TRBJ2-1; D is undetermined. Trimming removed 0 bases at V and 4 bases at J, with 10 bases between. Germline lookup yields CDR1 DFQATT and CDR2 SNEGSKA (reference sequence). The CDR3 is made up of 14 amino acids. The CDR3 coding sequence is TGCAGTGCTAGAGATAAGACCCGATACAATGAGCAGTTCTTC. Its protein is CSARDKTRYNEQFF.

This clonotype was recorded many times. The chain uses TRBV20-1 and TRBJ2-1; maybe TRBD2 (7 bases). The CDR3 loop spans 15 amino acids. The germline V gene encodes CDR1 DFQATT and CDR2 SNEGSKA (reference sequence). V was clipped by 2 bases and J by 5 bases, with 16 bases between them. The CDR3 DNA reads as TGCAGTGCTAGACATGGGGGGGGGCAGAACAATGAGCAGTTCTTC. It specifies CSARHGGGQNNEQFF.

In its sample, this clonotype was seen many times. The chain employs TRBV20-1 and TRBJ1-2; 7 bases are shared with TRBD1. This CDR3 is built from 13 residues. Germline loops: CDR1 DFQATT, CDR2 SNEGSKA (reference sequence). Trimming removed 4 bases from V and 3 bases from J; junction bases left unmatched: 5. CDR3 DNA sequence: TGCAGTGCTACCGAGGGGGCTCACTATGGCTACACCTTC. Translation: CSATEGAHYGYTF.

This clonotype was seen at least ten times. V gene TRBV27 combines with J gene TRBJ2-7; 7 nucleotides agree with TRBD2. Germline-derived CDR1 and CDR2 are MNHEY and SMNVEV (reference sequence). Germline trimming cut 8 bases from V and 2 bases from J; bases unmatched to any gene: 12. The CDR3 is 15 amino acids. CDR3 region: CASGPGAGRTYEQYF. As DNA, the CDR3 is TGTGCCAGCGGACCGGGAGCGGGGCGCACCTACGAGCAGTACTTC.

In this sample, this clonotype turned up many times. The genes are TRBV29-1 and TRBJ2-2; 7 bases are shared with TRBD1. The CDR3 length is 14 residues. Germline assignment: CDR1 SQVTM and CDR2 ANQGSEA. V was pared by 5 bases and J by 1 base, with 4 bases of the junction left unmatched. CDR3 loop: CSVTGTVNTGELFF. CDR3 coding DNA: TGCAGCGTTACCGGGACAGTGAACACCGGGGAGCTGTTTTTT.

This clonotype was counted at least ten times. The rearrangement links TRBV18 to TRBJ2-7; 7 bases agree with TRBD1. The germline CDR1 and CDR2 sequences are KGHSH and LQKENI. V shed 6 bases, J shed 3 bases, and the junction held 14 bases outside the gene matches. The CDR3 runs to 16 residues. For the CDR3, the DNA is TGTGCCAGCTCCCCGAGGGGACAGCCGAGCCACTACGAGCAGTACTTC. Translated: CASSPRGQPSHYEQYF.

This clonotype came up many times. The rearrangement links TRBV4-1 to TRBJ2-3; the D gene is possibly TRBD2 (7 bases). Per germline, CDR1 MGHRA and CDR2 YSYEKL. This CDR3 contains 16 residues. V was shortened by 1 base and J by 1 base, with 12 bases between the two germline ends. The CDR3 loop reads CASSQGRGGGTDTQYF. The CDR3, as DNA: TGCGCCAGCAGCCAAGGGCGAGGGGGGGGCACAGATACGCAGTATTTT.

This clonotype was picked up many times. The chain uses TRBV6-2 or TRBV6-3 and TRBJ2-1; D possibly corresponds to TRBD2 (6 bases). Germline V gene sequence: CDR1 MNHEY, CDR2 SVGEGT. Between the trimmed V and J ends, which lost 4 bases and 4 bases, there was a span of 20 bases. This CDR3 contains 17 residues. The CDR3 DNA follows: TGTGCCAGCAGTTCCCTCCCGGGTAGCGGTCCTTACAATGAGCAGTTCTTC. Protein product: CASSSLPGSGPYNEQFF.

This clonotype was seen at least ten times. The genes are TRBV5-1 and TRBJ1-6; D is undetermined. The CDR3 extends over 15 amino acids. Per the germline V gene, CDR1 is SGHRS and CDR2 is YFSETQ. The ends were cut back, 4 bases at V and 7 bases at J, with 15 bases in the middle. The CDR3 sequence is CASSPRTVGNSPLHF. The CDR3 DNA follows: TGCGCCAGCAGCCCCCGGACGGTGGGCAATTCACCCCTCCACTTT.

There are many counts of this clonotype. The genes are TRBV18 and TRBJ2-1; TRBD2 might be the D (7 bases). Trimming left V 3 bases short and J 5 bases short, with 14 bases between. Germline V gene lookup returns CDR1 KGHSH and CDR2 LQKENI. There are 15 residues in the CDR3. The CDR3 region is CASSPGGARNNEQFF. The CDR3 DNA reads TGTGCCAGCTCACCGGGGGGGGCCCGCAACAATGAGCAGTTCTTC.

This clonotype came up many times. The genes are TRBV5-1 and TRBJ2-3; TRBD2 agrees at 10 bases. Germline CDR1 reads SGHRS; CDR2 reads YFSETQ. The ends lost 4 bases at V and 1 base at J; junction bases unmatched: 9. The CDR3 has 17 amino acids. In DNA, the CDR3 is TGCGCCAGCAGCCCCCAGCCTCTAGCGGGGGGCACAGATACGCAGTATTTT. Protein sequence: CASSPQPLAGGTDTQYF. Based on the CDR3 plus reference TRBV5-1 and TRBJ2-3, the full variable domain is KAGVTQTPRYLIKTRGQQVTLSCSPISGHRSVSWYQQTPGQGLQFLFEYFSETQRNKGNFPGRFSGRQFSNSRSEMNVSTLELGDSALYLCASSPQPLAGGTDTQYFGPGTRLTVL.

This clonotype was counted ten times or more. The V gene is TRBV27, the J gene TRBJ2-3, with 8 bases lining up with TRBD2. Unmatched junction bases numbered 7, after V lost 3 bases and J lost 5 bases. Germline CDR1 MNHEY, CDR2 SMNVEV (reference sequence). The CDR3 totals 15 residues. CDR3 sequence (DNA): TGTGCCAGCAGTTTTAGAGCGGGGGAGGTAGATACGCAGTATTTT. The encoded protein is CASSFRAGEVDTQYF.

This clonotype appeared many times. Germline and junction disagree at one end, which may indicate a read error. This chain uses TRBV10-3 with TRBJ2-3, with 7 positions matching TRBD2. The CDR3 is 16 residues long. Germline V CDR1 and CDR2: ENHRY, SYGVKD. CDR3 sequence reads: CAISKSGTTLTDTQYF. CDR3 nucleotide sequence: TGTGCCATCAGTAAGTCGGGGACTACCCTCACAGATACGCAGTATTTT.

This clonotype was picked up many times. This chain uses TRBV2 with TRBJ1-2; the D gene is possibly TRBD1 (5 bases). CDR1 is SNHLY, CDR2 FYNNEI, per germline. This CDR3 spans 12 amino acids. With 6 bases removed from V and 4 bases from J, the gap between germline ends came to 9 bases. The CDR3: CASSRVGYGYTF. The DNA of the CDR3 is TGTGCCAGCAGCAGGGTTGGCTATGGCTACACCTTC.